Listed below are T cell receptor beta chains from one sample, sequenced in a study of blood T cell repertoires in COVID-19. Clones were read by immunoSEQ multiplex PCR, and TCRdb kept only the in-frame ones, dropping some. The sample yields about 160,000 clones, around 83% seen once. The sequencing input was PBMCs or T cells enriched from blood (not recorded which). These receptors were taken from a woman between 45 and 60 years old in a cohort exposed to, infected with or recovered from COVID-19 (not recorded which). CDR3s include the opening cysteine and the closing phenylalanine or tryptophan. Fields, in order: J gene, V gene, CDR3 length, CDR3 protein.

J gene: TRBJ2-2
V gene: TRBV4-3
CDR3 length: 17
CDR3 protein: CASSQAERNLNTGELFF

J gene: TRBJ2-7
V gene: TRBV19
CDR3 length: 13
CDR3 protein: CASSKQGASEQYF

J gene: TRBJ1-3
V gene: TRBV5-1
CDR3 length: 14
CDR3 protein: CASSGGTPGNTIYF

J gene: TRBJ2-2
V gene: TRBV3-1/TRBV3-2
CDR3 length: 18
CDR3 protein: CASSREVGPAANTGELFF

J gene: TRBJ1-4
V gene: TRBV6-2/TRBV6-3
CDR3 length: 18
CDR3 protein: CASSFRDRGPSTNEKLFF

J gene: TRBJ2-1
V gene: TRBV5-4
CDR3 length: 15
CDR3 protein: CASSSNRAAYNEQFF

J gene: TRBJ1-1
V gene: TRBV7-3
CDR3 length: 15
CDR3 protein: CASSLRPGQGTEAFF

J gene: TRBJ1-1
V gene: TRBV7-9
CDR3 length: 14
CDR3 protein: CASSLGQLNTEAFF

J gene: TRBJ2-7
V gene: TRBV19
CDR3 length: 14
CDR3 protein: CASGLTGGIYEQYF

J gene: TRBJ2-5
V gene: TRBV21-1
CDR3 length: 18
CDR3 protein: CASSAPLRGRKACETQYF

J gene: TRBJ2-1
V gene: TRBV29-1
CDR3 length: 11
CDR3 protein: CSGGQYNEQFF

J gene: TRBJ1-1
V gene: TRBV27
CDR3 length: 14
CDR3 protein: CASSSRGGNTEAFF

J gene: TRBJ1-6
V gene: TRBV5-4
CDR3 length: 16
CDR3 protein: CASSLEGQTRSSPLHF